These T cell receptor beta chains were read from a single sample in a study of post-analysis software for immune sequencing data. Using its own MiXCR run on the PCR reads, TCRdb lists one record per CDR3 protein. The data show roughly 730,000 distinct CDR3 sequences, roughly 30% seen once. The material sequenced was blood. Receptors originate from a girl aged 5-17 years with multiple sclerosis. CDR3s include the opening cysteine and the closing phenylalanine or tryptophan. A D gene is named only where the DNA matches it firmly. Clone size, where shown, is once, few, many, or a class for clones that have expanded.

j_call clone_size d_call v_call cdr3_nt cdr3_aa
TRBJ2-3 NA NA TRBV15 TGTGCCACCAGCATCCAGCCTAGCACAGATACGCAGTATTTT CATSIQPSTDTQYF
TRBJ2-1 many NA TRBV20-1 TGCAGTGCTAGAGAAGGGCCTGAGCAGTTCTTC CSAREGPEQFF
TRBJ2-7 many TRBD2 TRBV20-1 TGCAGTGCTAGAGATCGCAGCGGGAGGGCCATGTACGAGCAGTACTTC CSARDRSGRAMYEQYF
TRBJ1-5 NA NA TRBV6-5 TGTGCCAGCAGAATGCGCTACAATCAGCCCCAGCATTTT CASRMRYNQPQHF
TRBJ2-4 NA NA TRBV19 TGTGCCAGTAGTATTTTGGCGGACTCACAAAACATTCAGTACTTC CASSILADSQNIQYF
TRBJ1-6 once TRBD1 TRBV20-1 TGCAGTGCTACGGCTGGACAGGGGAATTCACCCCTCCACTTT CSATAGQGNSPLHF
TRBJ2-5 NA TRBD2 TRBV29-1 TGCAGCGTTGAGATAGCGGGAGTTGAGACCCAGTACTTC CSVEIAGVETQYF
TRBJ1-5 NA TRBD1 TRBV12-3/TRBV12-4 TGTGCCAGCGGGCGACAGGGGAACAATCAGCCCCAGCATTTT CASGRQGNNQPQHF
TRBJ2-1 few NA TRBV9 TGTGCCAGCAGCGTAGGGCCGAGCTCCTACAATGAGCAGTTCTTC CASSVGPSSYNEQFF
TRBJ2-5 few NA TRBV4-1 TGCGCCAGCAGCCAAGATCCGGGGGTAACAGGGAGTAGGGAGACCCAGTACTTC CASSQDPGVTGSRETQYF
TRBJ2-7 many TRBD1 TRBV29-1 TGCAGCGTTATCCGGGACAGGGGCGGAGAGCAGTACTTC CSVIRDRGGEQYF
TRBJ2-3 NA TRBD2 TRBV19 TGTGCCAGTAGTATTACTAGCGGGGGAGGTAGGGATACGCAGTATTTT CASSITSGGGRDTQYF
TRBJ2-6 few NA TRBV4-3 TGCGCCAGCAGCCAAGAGTTCAGCTCTGGGGCCAACGTCCTGACTTTC CASSQEFSSGANVLTF
TRBJ2-7 few NA TRBV12-3/TRBV12-4 TGTGCCAGCAGTTTAGAGCTGGGGGGCACCACCTACGAGCAGTACTTC CASSLELGGTTYEQYF
TRBJ2-3 NA TRBD2 TRBV6-5 TGTGCCAGCTGTTTTGGTGCGGGAGCGGATACGCAGTATTTT CASCFGAGADTQYF
TRBJ2-3 NA NA TRBV12-3/TRBV12-4 TGTGCCAGCAGTAGAAGCCGGGACAAAACAGATGCGCAATATTTT CASSRSRDKTDAQYF
TRBJ2-3 few NA TRBV29-1 TGCAGCGTTGAAGATGGGGCTCGATGGGGCACAGATACGCAGTATTTT CSVEDGARWGTDTQYF
TRBJ2-7 NA NA TRBV6-5 TGTGCCAGCAGTCCCGAAGGGTGGGTAAAGTACGAGCAGTACTTC CASSPEGWVKYEQYF
TRBJ1-1 NA NA TRBV20-1 TGCAGTGCTCTAACAGGGATTATGAACACTGAAGCTTTCTTT CSALTGIMNTEAFF
TRBJ2-5 many NA TRBV10-3 TGTGCCATCAGTGATAGACAGCGCTCGCAAGAGACCCAGTACTTC CAISDRQRSQETQYF
TRBJ2-7 NA TRBD2 TRBV7-2 TGTGCCAGCAGCTTAAGGACTAGCGGGAGACCGCTCTACGAGCAGTACTTC CASSLRTSGRPLYEQYF
TRBJ2-1 NA TRBD2 TRBV7-9 TGTGCCAGCAGCCCTCCGGCGGGAGAATCGCACAATGAGCAGTTCTTC CASSPPAGESHNEQFF
TRBJ1-2 many TRBD1 TRBV12-3/TRBV12-4 TGTGCCAGCAGTTCCCCCCACAATGATAGACAGGGCGGGTATGGCTACACCTTC CASSSPHNDRQGGYGYTF
TRBJ2-1 few TRBD2 TRBV12-5 TGTGCTAGTGGTTTGGGGACTAGCGGCAATGAGCAGTTCTTC CASGLGTSGNEQFF